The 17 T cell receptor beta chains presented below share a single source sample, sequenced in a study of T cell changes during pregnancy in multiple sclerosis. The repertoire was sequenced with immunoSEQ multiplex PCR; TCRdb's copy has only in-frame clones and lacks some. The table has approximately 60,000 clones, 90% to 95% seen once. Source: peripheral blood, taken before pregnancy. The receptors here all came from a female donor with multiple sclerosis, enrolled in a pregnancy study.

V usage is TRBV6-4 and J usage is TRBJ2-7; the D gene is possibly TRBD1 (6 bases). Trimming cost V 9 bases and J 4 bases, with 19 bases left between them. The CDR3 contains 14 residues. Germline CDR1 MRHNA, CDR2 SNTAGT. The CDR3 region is CARETGTRPYEQYF. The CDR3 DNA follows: TGTGCCAGGGAAACCGGGACAAGACCGTACGAGCAGTACTTC.

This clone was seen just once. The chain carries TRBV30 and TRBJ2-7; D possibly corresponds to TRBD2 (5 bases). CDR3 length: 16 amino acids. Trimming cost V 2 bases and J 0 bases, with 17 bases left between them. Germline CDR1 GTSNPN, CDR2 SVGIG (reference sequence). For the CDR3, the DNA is TGTGCCTGGAGTAGAAGAGGGCGGTCGTACTCCTACGAGCAGTACTTC. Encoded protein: CAWSRRGRSYSYEQYF. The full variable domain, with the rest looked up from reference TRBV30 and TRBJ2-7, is SQTIHQWPATLVQPVGSPLSLECTVEGTSNPNLYWYRQAAGRGLQLLFYSVGIGQISSEVPQNLSASRPQDRQFILSSKKLLLSDSGFYLCAWSRRGRSYSYEQYFGPGTRLTVT.

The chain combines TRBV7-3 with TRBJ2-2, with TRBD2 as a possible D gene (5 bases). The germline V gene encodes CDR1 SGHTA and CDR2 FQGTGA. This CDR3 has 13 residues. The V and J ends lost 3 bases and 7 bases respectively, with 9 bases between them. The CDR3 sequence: CASSFDGDGELFF. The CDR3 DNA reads TGTGCCAGCAGCTTCGACGGGGACGGGGAGCTGTTTTTT. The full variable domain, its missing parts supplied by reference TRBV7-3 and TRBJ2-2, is GAGVSQTPSNKVTEKGKYVELRCDPISGHTALYWYRQSLGQGPEFLIYFQGTGAADDSGLPNDRFFAVRPEGSVSTLKIQRTERGDSAVYLCASSFDGDGELFFGEGSRLTVL.

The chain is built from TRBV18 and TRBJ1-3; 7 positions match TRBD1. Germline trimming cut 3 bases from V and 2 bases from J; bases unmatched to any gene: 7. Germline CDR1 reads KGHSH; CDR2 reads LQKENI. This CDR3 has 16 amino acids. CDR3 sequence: CASSPTQQGPGNTIYF. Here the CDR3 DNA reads TGTGCCAGCTCACCGACGCAACAGGGGCCTGGAAACACCATATATTTT.

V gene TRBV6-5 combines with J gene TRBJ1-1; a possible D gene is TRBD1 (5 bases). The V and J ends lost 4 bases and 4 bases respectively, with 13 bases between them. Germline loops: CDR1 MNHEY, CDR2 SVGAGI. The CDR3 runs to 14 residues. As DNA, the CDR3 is TGTGCCAGCAGTTTTCAGGGAATGGGCACTGAAGCTTTCTTT. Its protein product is CASSFQGMGTEAFF.

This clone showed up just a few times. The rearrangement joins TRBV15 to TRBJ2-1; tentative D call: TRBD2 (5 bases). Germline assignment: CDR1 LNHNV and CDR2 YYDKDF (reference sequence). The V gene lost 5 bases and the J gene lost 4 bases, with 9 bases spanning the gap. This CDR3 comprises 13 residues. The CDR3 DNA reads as TGTGCCACCAGCGCGCGGACTTACAATGAGCAGTTCTTC. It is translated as CATSARTYNEQFF.

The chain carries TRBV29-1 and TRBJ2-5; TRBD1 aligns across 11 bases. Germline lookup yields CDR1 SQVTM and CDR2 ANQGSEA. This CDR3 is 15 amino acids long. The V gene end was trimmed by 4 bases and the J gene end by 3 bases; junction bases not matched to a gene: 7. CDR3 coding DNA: TGCAGCGTTGGGAGCCCGGGACAGGGGGAAGAGACCCAGTACTTC. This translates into CSVGSPGQGEETQYF.

The CDR3 bases are TGTGCCAGCCGCGGGGGAGCCTTCGAGCAGTACTTC. This gives the protein CASRGGAFEQYF. The rearrangement uses TRBV6-5 and TRBJ2-7; 7 nucleotides align to TRBD2. The CDR3 has 12 amino acids. Germline CDR1 and CDR2: MNHEY and SVGAGI. V lost 8 bases and J lost 6; bases outside the gene matches: 7.

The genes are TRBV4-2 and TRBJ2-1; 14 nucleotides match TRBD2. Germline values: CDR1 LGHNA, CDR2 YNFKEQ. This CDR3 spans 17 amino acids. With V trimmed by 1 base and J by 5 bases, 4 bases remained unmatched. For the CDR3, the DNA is TGTGCCAGCAGCCAAGGACTAGCGGGGGGGAGGGACAATGAGCAGTTCTTC. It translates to CASSQGLAGGRDNEQFF.

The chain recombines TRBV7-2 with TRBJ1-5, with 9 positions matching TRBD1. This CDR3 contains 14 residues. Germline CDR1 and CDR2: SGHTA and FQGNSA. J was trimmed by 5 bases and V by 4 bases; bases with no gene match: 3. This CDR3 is CASSSRTGDQPQHF. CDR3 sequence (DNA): TGTGCCAGCAGCTCAAGGACAGGGGATCAGCCCCAGCATTTT.

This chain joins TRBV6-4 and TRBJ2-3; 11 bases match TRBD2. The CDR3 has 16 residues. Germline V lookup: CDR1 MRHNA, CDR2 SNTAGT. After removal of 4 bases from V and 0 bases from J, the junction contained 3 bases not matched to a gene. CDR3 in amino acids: CASSALAGGSTDTQYF. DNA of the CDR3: TGTGCCAGCAGTGCCCTAGCGGGGGGAAGCACAGATACGCAGTATTTT.

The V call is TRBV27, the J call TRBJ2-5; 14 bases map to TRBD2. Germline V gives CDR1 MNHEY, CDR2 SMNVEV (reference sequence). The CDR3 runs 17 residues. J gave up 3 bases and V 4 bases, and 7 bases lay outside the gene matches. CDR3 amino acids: CASSSIRLAGGEETQYF. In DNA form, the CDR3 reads TGTGCCAGCAGTTCTATTCGACTAGCGGGGGGGGAAGAGACCCAGTACTTC.

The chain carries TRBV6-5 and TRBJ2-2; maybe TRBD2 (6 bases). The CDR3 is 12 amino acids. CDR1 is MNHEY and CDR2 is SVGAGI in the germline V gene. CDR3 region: CAKRAGTGELFF. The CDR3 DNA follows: TGTGCGAAGCGGGCGGGAACCGGGGAGCTGTTTTTT.

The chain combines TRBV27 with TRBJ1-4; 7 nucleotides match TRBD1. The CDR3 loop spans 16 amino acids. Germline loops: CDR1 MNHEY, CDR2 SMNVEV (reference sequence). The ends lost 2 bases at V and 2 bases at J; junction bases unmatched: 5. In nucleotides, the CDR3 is TGTGCCAGCAGTTTAAGGGCAGGGGGGACTAATGAAAAACTGTTTTTT. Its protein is CASSLRAGGTNEKLFF.

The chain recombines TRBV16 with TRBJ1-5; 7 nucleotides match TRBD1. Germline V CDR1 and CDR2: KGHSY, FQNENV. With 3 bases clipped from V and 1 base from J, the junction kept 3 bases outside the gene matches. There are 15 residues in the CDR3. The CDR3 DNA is TGTGCCAGCAGCCAGACACAGGGGAGCAATCAGCCCCAGCATTTT. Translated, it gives CASSQTQGSNQPQHF. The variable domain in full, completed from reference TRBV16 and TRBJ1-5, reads GEEVAQTPKHLVRGEGQKAKLYCAPIKGHSYVFWYQQVLKNEFKFLISFQNENVFDETGMPKERFSAKCLPNSPCSLEIQATKLEDSAVYFCASSQTQGSNQPQHFGDGTRLSIL.

The CDR3 loop is CASSHGLAGGSLYNEQFF. DNA for the CDR3: TGTGCCAGCAGCCACGGTCTAGCGGGGGGTAGTCTCTACAATGAGCAGTTCTTC. The chain is built from TRBV7-8 and TRBJ2-1, with 11 bases lining up with TRBD2. The CDR3 sequence is 18 residues long. After removal of 5 bases from V and 3 bases from J, the junction contained 12 bases not matched to a gene. Germline V gene sequence: CDR1 SGHVS, CDR2 FQNEAQ.

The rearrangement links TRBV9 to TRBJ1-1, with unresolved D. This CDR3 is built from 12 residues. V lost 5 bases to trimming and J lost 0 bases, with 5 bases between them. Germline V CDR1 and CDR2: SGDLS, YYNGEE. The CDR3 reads CASRSMNTEAFF. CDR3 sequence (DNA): TGTGCCAGCAGGAGCATGAACACTGAAGCTTTCTTT.